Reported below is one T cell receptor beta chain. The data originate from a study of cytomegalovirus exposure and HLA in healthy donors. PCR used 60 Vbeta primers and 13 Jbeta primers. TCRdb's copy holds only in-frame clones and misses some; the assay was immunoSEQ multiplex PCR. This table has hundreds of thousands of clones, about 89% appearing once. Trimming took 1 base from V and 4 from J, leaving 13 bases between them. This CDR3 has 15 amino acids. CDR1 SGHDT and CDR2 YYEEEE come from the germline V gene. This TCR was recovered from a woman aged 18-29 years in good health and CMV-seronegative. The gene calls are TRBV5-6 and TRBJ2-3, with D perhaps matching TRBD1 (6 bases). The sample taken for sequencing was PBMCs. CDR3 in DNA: TGTGCCAGCAGCTTGACAGGGTTTTATGCAGATACGCAGTATTTT. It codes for CASSLTGFYADTQYF. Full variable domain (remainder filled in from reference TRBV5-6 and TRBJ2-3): DAGVTQSPTHLIKTRGQQVTLRCSPKSGHDTVSWYQQALGQGPQFIFQYYEEEERQRGNFPDRFSGHQFPNYSSELNVNALLLGDSALYLCASSLTGFYADTQYFGPGTRLTVL.